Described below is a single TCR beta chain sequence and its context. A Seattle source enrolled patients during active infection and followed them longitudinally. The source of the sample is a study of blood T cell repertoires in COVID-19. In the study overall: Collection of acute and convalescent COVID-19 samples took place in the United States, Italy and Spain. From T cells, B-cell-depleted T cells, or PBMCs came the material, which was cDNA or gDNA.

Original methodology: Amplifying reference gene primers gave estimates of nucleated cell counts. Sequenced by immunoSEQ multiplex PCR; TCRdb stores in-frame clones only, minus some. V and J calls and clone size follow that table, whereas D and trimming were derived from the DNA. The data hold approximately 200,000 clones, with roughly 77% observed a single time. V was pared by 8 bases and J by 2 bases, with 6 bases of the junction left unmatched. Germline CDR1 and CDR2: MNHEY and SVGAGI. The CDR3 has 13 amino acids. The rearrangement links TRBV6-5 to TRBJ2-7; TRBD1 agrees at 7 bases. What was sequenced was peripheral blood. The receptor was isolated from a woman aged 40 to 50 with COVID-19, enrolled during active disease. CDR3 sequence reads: CASCRDSPYEQYF. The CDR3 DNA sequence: TGTGCCAGCTGCCGGGACAGCCCCTACGAGCAGTACTTC.